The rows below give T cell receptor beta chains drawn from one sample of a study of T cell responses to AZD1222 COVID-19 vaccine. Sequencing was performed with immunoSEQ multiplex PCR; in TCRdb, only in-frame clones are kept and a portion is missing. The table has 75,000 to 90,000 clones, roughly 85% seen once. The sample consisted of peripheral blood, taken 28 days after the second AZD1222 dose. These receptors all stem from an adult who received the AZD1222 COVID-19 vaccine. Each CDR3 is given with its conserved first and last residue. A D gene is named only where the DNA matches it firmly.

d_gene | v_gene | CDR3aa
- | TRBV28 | CASSYEKGGWSNQPQHF
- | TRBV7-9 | CASSRGTDTDTQYF
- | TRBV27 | CASSLERGASYGYTF
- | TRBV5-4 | CASSLGEGTEAFF
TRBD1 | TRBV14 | CASRDRGNVNTEAFF
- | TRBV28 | CASNLGLGRAVNQPQHF
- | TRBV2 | CASSLEGGNTEAFF
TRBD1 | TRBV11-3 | CASSSGQGMSTEAFF
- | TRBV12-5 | CASGLAANQPQHF
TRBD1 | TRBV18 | CASSPSRDRVNEKLFF
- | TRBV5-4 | CASSLWTVNTGELFF
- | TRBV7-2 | CASSRQGNTEAFF
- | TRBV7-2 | CASSLDGGELFF
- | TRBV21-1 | CASSKILGLAGYEQYF
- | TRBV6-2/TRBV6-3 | CASSFPPAGSYNEQFF
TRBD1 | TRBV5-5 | CASTTGDNSPLHF
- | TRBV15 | CATSSGGSSGANVLTF
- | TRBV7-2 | CASSLGPPNYGYTF
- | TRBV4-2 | CASSQDRSLFRNTEAFF
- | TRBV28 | CASSSSTRHEQYF
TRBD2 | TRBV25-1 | CASTRTSGSRELFF
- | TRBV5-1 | CASSSGTLGNEKLFF
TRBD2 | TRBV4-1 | CASSLNPGLAKADTQYF
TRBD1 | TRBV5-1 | CASSLEAGGNYEQYF
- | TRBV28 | CASSLFPRELFF
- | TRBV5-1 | CASTDVKKGDGGELFF
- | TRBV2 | CASSESSKGAFF
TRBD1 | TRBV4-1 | CASSQPGQGSEQYF
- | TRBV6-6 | CASRGEGNQPQHF
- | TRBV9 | CASSPGGSGFQETQYF